This T cell receptor beta chain was sequenced during a study of T-cell reconstitution after alpha-beta-depleted transplantation in children (dated by TCRdb to the mid-2010s). Some background on the complete study: T-cell immune reconstitution after TCRalphabeta/CD19-depleted allogeneic hematopoietic cell transplantation in children was quantitatively tracked in the study by means of TCR repertoire profiling. Results the study describes overall, beyond this receptor: Hyperexpanded clone frequencies declined over subsequent months; after one year, T-cell counts and TCRbeta diversity were mostly attributed to newly produced T cells. In some patients, the high TCRbeta diversity seen at day 60 was put down to recipient T cells and intrathymic progenitors that had survived conditioning. Apparently early alphabetaT-cell count recovery about two months after transplant reportedly relied on only several hundred rapidly expanded clones derived from non-depleted graft cells.

From the germline V gene, CDR1 is SGHTA and CDR2 is FQGNSA. Between the V and J ends, shortened by 5 bases and 1 base respectively, the junction contains 10 bases. The CDR3 numbers 14 residues from cysteine through phenylalanine. The CDR3 DNA has 42 bases and is translated from base 1. Libraries were made using PCR. Sequencing used an Illumina HiSeq 2500. Molecular barcoding was employed in the preparation of TCR libraries, with unique molecular identifiers being used to normalize TCRbeta repertoire quantification. Starting from the raw public reads, TCRdb applied fastp trimming at Q25, assembled clones with MiXCR and retained in-frame beta chains. CDR3 protein duplicates are merged, each entry listing the most common genes and DNA. Recorded for this sample are about 490,000 distinct CDR3 sequences; over 9.5% of them occurred a single time. The ten largest account for 2% to 2.5% of the sample. This clonotype appeared many times. The target of this receptor is not known. No quality values exist for individual bases; no much larger clone is one base distant.

The sample's treatment or condition label, decoded: allogeneic hematopoietic cell transplantation with graft depleted of TCRalphabeta T cells and CD19 B cells. Transplant recipients were children who received TCRalphabeta/CD19-depleted allogeneic hematopoietic cell grafts. Material: PBMCs, obtained before TCRalphabeta/CD19-depleted stem cell transplant. The TCR was taken from a child aged 2-15 years with inherited bone marrow failure, due to receive a stem cell transplant. The chain links TRBV7-2 with TRBJ2-3, with TRBD1 as a weak D call on 6 bases. The bases read TGTGCCAGCAGCATCCGGACAGGCACAGATACGCAGTATTTT. This encodes CASSIRTGTDTQYF.